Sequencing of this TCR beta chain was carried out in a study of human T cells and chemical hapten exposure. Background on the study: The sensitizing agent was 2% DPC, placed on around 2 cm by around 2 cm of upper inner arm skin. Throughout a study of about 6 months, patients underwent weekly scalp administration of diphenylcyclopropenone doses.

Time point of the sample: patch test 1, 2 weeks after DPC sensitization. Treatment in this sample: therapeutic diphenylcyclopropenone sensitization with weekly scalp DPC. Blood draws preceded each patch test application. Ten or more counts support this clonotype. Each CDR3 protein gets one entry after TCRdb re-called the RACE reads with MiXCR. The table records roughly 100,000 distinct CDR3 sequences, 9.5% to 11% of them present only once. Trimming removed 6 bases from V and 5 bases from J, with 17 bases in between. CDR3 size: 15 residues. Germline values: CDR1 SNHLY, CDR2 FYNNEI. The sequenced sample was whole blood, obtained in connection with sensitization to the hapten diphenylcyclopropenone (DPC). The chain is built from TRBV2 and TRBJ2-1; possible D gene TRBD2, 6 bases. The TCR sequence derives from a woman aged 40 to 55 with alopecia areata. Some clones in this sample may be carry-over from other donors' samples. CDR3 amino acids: CASSVTRGGHNEQFF. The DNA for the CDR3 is TGTGCCAGCAGCGTCACTAGGGGAGGCCACAATGAGCAGTTCTTC.